This T cell receptor (beta chain) comes out of a study of molecular identifiers for immune sequencing clone quantification. The study, taken as a whole, reports: A shared barcode on identical TCR molecules could lead to underestimated sizes for highly expanded clones.

In its sample, this clonotype was seen many times. Antigen specificity is unknown. One end of the junction fails to match germline, which may point to a read error. Bulk TCR library preparation followed previously described methods with listed TCR primers. TCRdb re-analysed the PCR reads in MiXCR, keeping a single row per CDR3 protein. The table has approximately 670,000 distinct CDR3 sequences, around 20% seen once. Naive CD8 libraries were made from about 19,000 to 1,100,000 sorted cells, and they used 10%, 30% or 50% RNA. The sorting of naive CD8 T cells used the CD8+CD4-CCR7+CD45RA+ phenotype. This receptor was obtained from a human donor in good health. Some libraries in this study had Jurkat cell RNA spiked in. The sequencing sample was made of naive CD8+ T cells from blood, with Jurkat cell RNA spiked in. Subset in this sample: FACS-sorted CD8+CD4-CCR7+CD45RA+ naive T cells.

CDR3 in DNA: TGCAGTGCTCCCCCGTTTGGCTTT. Translated, it gives CSAPPFGF. The V call is TRBV20-1, the J call TRBJ1-6; no clear D gene. Germline V gene sequence: CDR1 DFQATT, CDR2 SNEGSKA (reference sequence). The CDR3 totals 8 residues.